A selection of T cell receptor beta chains follows, all from one sample in a study of response to subunit inactivated influenza vaccine. TCRdb re-called the RT-PCR reads with MiXCR, one entry per CDR3 protein. The profile shows roughly 700,000 distinct CDR3 sequences, approximately 14% of them singletons. The starting material was PBMCs from blood, obtained 11 to 12 days after vaccination. All receptors derive from a man aged 45-65 years who received an inactivated influenza vaccine. CDR3s include the opening cysteine and the closing phenylalanine or tryptophan.

14 | TRBJ2-5 | TRBV18 | CASSPRDVQETQYF
15 | TRBJ1-2 | TRBV20-1 | CSARDSGGVSYGYTF
14 | TRBJ1-6 | TRBV7-6 | CASSTDRNNSPLHF
13 | TRBJ2-7 | TRBV6-2/TRBV6-3 | CASRPGGPYEQYF
12 | TRBJ2-5 | TRBV29-1 | CSVNRDGETQYF
16 | TRBJ2-2 | TRBV6-2/TRBV6-3 | CAIYDRRRLSTGELFF
14 | TRBJ2-3 | TRBV7-2 | CASSLLANTDTQYF
15 | TRBJ2-1 | TRBV10-3 | CAISENSGRGDEQFF
16 | TRBJ1-1 | TRBV6-2/TRBV6-3 | CASSQPIATGITEAFF
14 | TRBJ2-5 | TRBV18 | CASSPRRETAAQYF
15 | TRBJ1-6 | TRBV12-3/TRBV12-4 | CASSFSLRRDSPLHF
14 | TRBJ2-7 | TRBV5-4 | CASSDGQGAYEQYF
13 | TRBJ2-5 | TRBV6-1 | CASRAGQQETQYF
13 | TRBJ2-5 | TRBV25-1 | CASSMGDRGTQYF
16 | TRBJ1-2 | TRBV7-2 | CASSSYEGLGVWGYTF